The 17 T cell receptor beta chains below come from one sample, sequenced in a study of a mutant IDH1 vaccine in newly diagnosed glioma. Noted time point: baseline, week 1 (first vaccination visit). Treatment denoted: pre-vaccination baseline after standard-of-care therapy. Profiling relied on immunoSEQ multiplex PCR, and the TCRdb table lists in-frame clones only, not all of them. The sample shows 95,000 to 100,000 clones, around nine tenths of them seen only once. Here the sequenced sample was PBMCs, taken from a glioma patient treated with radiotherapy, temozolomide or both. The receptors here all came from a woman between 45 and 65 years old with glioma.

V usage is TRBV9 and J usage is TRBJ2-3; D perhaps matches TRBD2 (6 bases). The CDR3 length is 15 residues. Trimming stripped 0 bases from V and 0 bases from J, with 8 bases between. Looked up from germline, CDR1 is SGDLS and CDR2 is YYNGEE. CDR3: CASSVAGTSTDTQYF. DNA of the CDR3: TGTGCCAGCAGCGTAGCCGGGACTAGCACAGATACGCAGTATTTT. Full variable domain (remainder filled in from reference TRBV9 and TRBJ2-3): DSGVTQTPKHLITATGQRVTLRCSPRSGDLSVYWYQQSLDQGLQFLIQYYNGEERAKGNILERFSAQQFPDLHSELNLSSLELGDSALYFCASSVAGTSTDTQYFGPGTRLTVL.

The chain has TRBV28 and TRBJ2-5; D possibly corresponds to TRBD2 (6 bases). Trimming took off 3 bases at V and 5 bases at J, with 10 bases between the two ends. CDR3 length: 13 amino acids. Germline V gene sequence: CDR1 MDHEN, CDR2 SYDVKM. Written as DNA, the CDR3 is TGTGCCAGCAGTTTTGGAGGGCGCGAGACCCAGTACTTC. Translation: CASSFGGRETQYF.

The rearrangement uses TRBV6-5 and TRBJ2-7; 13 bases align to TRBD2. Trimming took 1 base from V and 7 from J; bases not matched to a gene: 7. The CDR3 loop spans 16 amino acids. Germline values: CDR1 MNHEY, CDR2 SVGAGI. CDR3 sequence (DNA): TGTGCCAGCAGTTACTTTACGGGACTAGCGGGATTTGAGCAGTACTTC. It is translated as CASSYFTGLAGFEQYF.

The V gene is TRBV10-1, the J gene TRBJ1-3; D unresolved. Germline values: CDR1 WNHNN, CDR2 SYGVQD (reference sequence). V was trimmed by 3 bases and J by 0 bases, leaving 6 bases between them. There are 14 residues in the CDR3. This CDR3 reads CASSDSLSGNTIYF. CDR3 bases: TGCGCCAGCAGTGATAGCCTCTCTGGAAACACCATATATTTT.

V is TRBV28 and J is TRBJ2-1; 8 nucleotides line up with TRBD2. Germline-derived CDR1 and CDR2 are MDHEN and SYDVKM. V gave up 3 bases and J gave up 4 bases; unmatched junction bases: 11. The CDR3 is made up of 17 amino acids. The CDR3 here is CASSLASAGGQYNEQFF. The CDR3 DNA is TGTGCCAGCAGTTTGGCATCGGCGGGAGGTCAATACAATGAGCAGTTCTTC.

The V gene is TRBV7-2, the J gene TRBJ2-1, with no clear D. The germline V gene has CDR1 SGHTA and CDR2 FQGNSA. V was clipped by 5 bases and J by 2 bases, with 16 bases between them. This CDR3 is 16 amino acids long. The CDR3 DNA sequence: TGTGCCAGCAGCCTCGGGTTACTCCGGACCTACAATGAGCAGTTCTTC. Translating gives CASSLGLLRTYNEQFF.

CDR3 sequence reads: CASSPPGQGVGKLFF. CDR3 sequence (DNA): TGTGCCAGCAGTCCGCCGGGACAGGGAGTGGGAAAACTGTTTTTT. The chain is built from TRBV28 and TRBJ1-4, with 9 bases aligning to TRBD1. CDR1 is MDHEN, CDR2 SYDVKM, per germline. The junction had 11 bases not matched to a gene; V was cut back by 5 bases and J by 10 bases. CDR3 length equals 15 residues.

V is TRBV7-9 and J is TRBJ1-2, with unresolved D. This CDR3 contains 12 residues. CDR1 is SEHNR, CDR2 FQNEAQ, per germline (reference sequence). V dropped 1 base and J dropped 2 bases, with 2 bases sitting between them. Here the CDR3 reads CASSLGNYGYTF. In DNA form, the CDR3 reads TGTGCCAGCAGCTTAGGCAACTATGGCTACACCTTC.

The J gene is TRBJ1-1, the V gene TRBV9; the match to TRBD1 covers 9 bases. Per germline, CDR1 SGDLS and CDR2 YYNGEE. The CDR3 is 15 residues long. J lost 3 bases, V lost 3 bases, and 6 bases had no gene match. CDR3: CASSATGTGHTEAFF. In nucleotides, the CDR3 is TGTGCCAGCAGCGCTACCGGGACAGGGCACACTGAAGCTTTCTTT.

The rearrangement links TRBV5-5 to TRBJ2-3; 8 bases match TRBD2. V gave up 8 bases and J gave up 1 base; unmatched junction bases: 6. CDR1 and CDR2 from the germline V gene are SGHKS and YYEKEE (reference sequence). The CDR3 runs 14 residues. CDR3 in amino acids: CASSGMDGTDTQYF. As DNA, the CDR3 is TGTGCCAGTAGCGGGATGGACGGCACAGATACGCAGTATTTT.

For the CDR3, the DNA is TGTGCCAGCAGCTTAGCTCCAGGGGCGGGGTACGAGCAGTACTTC. Its protein product is CASSLAPGAGYEQYF. The chain is built from TRBV7-8 and TRBJ2-7; D is tentatively TRBD1 or TRBD2 (6 bases each). V gave up 0 bases and J gave up 4 bases, with 13 bases separating them. This CDR3 contains 15 residues. Germline V CDR1 and CDR2: SGHVS, FQNEAQ.

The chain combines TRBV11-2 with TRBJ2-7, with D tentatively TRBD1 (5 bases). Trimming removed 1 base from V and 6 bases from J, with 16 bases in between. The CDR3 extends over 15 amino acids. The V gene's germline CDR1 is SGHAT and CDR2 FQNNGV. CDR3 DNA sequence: TGTGCCAGCAGCTTAGTAGTCGGCAGGGTAGGCGAGCAGTACTTC. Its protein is CASSLVVGRVGEQYF. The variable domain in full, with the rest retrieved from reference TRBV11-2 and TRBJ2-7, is EAGVAQSPRYKIIEKRQSVAFWCNPISGHATLYWYQQILGQGPKLLIQFQNNGVVDDSQLPKDRFSAERLKGVDSTLKIQPAKLEDSAVYLCASSLVVGRVGEQYFGPGTRLTVT.

The CDR3 protein is CASSQDFSNTEAFF. The CDR3 DNA follows: TGCGCCAGCAGCCAAGACTTTTCGAACACTGAAGCTTTCTTT. This rearrangement joins TRBV4-1 to TRBJ1-1; D is ambiguous. Germline V CDR1 and CDR2: MGHRA, YSYEKL. The V end was cut by 0 bases, the J end by 1 base, with 6 bases between. The length of the CDR3 is 14 residues.

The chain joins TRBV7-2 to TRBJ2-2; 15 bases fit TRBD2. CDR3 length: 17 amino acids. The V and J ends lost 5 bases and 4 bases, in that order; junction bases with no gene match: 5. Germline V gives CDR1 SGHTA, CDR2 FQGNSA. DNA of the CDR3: TGTGCCAGCAGCCGGGGACTAGCGGGAGGTGTCACCGGGGAGCTGTTTTTT. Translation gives CASSRGLAGGVTGELFF.

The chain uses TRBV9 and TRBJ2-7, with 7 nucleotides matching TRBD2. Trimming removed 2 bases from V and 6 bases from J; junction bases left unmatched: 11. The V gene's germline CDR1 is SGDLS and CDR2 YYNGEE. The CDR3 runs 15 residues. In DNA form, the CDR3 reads TGTGCCAGCAGCGTGGGAGCGGGACCCGAGGTCGAGCAGTACTTC. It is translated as CASSVGAGPEVEQYF.

CDR3 bases: TGTGCCAGCAGTGATCATGGGGCTCCCACCCACGAGCAGTACTTC. It yields the protein CASSDHGAPTHEQYF. The chain joins TRBV25-1 to TRBJ2-7; possibly TRBD1 for D (5 bases). The CDR3 contains 15 residues. Germline V gives CDR1 MGHDK, CDR2 SYGVNS. Deletions cut 3 bases from V and 5 bases from J, with 17 bases between.

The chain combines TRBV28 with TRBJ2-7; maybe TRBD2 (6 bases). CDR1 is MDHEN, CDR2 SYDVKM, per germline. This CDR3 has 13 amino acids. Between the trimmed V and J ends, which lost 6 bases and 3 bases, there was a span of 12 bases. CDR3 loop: CASRVLSGYEQYF. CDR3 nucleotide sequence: TGTGCCAGCAGGGTACTTAGCGGCTACGAGCAGTACTTC.